The 27 T cell receptor beta chains listed next were all sequenced from one sample in a study of blood T cell repertoires in COVID-19. Sequencing used immunoSEQ multiplex PCR; TCRdb keeps in-frame clones, though not all of them. The sample comprises some 48,000 clones, 70% to 85% of which are singletons, and roughly 2.5% rests with the top ten. The sample comprised peripheral blood. These receptors originate from a middle-aged man with acute or convalescent COVID-19.

The rearrangement links TRBV7-9 to TRBJ2-7, with D tentatively TRBD1 (6 bases). Germline V gives CDR1 SEHNR, CDR2 FQNEAQ (reference sequence). The CDR3 is 15 residues long. V lost 5 bases and J 2 bases, leaving 16 bases between the germline ends. This CDR3 reads CASSGSMDSTYEQYF. The CDR3 region has the DNA TGTGCCAGCAGCGGATCAATGGACAGTACCTACGAGCAGTACTTC.

This chain links TRBV28 with TRBJ2-7; TRBD2 might be the D (6 bases). The V and J ends lost 6 bases and 6 bases respectively, with 15 bases between them. Germline lookup yields CDR1 MDHEN and CDR2 SYDVKM. The CDR3 consists of 13 residues. The CDR3 DNA reads as TGTGCCAGCAGCCCCGGGGGTGGGGCCGAGCAGTACTTC. Its protein product is CASSPGGGAEQYF.

Of note for this clone: Other DNA sequences in this sample translate to the same CDR3. This CDR3 is CASSLTGLAYNEQFF. The CDR3, as DNA: TGTGCCAGCAGCTTAACGGGACTAGCGTACAATGAGCAGTTCTTC. The chain uses TRBV7-3 and TRBJ2-1, with 10 bases matching TRBD2. Per germline, CDR1 SGHTA and CDR2 FQGTGA. With V trimmed by 0 bases and J by 4 bases, 0 bases remained unmatched. The CDR3 totals 15 residues.

This clone was found a few times. CDR3 sequence: CASRTGNSNQPQHF. The CDR3 DNA reads as TGTGCCAGCCGTACGGGGAATAGCAATCAGCCCCAGCATTTT. The V call is TRBV18, the J call TRBJ1-5; no clear D gene. CDR1 and CDR2 from the germline V gene are KGHSH and LQKENI. The CDR3 has 14 residues. Deletions cut 8 bases from V and 0 bases from J, with 11 bases between.

The rearrangement uses TRBV6-5 and TRBJ1-1; TRBD1 is a possible D gene (6 bases). This CDR3 has 14 residues. Per germline, CDR1 MNHEY and CDR2 SVGAGI. The V end was cut by 7 bases, the J end by 4 bases, with 16 bases between. The CDR3 region has the DNA TGTGCCAGCAAAATCTCAGGGGAAGGCACTGAAGCTTTCTTT. This encodes CASKISGEGTEAFF.

This chain connects TRBV4-2 to TRBJ2-7, with TRBD1 matching 7 bases. This CDR3 region has 15 residues. Trimming removed 0 bases from V and 2 bases from J; junction bases left unmatched: 4. CDR1 LGHNA and CDR2 YNFKEQ come from the germline V gene. CDR3 DNA: TGTGCCAGCAGCCAAGAACAGGGGAATCCCTACGAGCAGTACTTC. Protein: CASSQEQGNPYEQYF.

The chain is built from TRBV7-9 and TRBJ2-5, with D possibly TRBD2 on 7 matching bases. This CDR3 is 14 amino acids long. Trimming removed 1 base at V and 4 bases at J, with 10 bases between. Germline V gene sequence: CDR1 SEHNR, CDR2 FQNEAQ (reference sequence). CDR3 amino acids: CASSLGGGGETQYF. For the CDR3, the DNA is TGTGCCAGCAGCTTAGGCGGGGGCGGAGAGACCCAGTACTTC.

The chain carries TRBV19 and TRBJ2-5, with 11 bases aligning to TRBD2. The CDR3 length is 16 residues. The V gene end was trimmed by 3 bases and the J gene end by 1 base; junction bases not matched to a gene: 4. Per germline, CDR1 LNHDA and CDR2 SQIVND (reference sequence). CDR3 residues: CASSISGTSGQETQYF. The CDR3 DNA reads TGTGCCAGTAGTATCTCCGGGACTAGCGGCCAAGAGACCCAGTACTTC.

This chain links TRBV24-1 with TRBJ2-1, with TRBD2 matching 8 bases. Germline V gene data show CDR1 as KGHDR and CDR2 as SFDVKD. V shed 1 base and J 3 bases; nucleotides not matched to a gene: 1. CDR3 size: 15 residues. The CDR3 loop is CATSDLAGDYNEQFF. In nucleotides, the CDR3 is TGTGCCACCAGTGATTTAGCGGGGGACTACAATGAGCAGTTCTTC.

This chain connects TRBV15 to TRBJ2-7, with TRBD1 identical over 7 bases. Germline assignment: CDR1 LNHNV and CDR2 YYDKDF (reference sequence). The CDR3 extends over 17 amino acids. The ends lost 1 base at V and 4 bases at J; junction bases unmatched: 13. CDR3 loop: CATSRGTARQGNYEQYF. The CDR3 nucleotides are TGTGCCACCAGCAGAGGAACCGCGCGACAGGGAAATTACGAGCAGTACTTC.

This chain links TRBV5-1 with TRBJ1-5; D possibly corresponds to TRBD1 (6 bases). The germline V gene encodes CDR1 SGHRS and CDR2 YFSETQ. With 0 bases removed from V and 6 bases from J, the gap between germline ends came to 16 bases. This CDR3 comprises 16 residues. The CDR3 DNA follows: TGCGCCAGCAGCTTGGCCCCGGCAGGGGCGGGTCAGCCCCAGCATTTT. Translated, it gives CASSLAPAGAGQPQHF.

V and J are TRBV6-1 and TRBJ2-1; perhaps TRBD1 as D (6 bases). The CDR3 extends over 13 amino acids. With 2 bases removed from V and 8 bases from J, the gap between germline ends came to 10 bases. Germline CDR1 is MNHNS and CDR2 is SASEGT. CDR3 DNA: TGTGCCAGCAGTGAATCCCAGGGGTATGAGCAGTTCTTC. It specifies CASSESQGYEQFF.

This clone was detected once. This chain uses TRBV11-1 with TRBJ2-1, with no clear D. CDR3 length: 14 amino acids. Trimming took off 6 bases at V and 0 bases at J, with 9 bases between the two ends. CDR1 SGHAT and CDR2 FQDESV come from the germline V gene (reference sequence). The CDR3: CASSPMSSYNEQFF. The CDR3 DNA reads TGTGCCAGCAGTCCCATGAGCTCCTACAATGAGCAGTTCTTC.

CDR3 residues: CASSIAPGSTEAFF. CDR3 in DNA: TGTGCCAGTAGTATAGCTCCGGGGAGCACTGAAGCTTTCTTT. The J gene is TRBJ1-1, the V gene TRBV19; D not certain. Trimming cost V 1 base and J 4 bases, with 10 bases left between them. From germline, CDR1 is LNHDA and CDR2 SQIVND (reference sequence). The CDR3 spans 14 residues. The full variable domain, in which reference TRBV19 and TRBJ1-1 provide the parts outside the CDR3, is DGGITQSPKYLFRKEGQNVTLSCEQNLNHDAMYWYRQDPGQGLRLIYYSQIVNDFQKGDIAEGYSVSREKKESFPLTVTSAQKNPTAFYLCASSIAPGSTEAFFGQGTRLTVV.

The J gene is TRBJ2-2, the V gene TRBV3-1 (or the pseudogene TRBV3-2); 9 positions match TRBD2. There are 14 residues in the CDR3. The trim removed 7 bases at V and 6 bases at J, leaving 6 bases unmatched. The germline V gene encodes CDR1 LGHDT and CDR2 YNNKEL (reference sequence). Here the CDR3 DNA reads TGTGCCAGCACGGGCGGGGGGGCCGCCGGGGAGCTGTTTTTT. Amino acids: CASTGGGAAGELFF.

J is TRBJ2-7 and V is TRBV7-3; TRBD1 might be the D (5 bases). This CDR3 contains 13 residues. Trimming shortened V by 2 bases and J by 5 bases, and 10 bases separated the two germline ends. Germline CDR1 reads SGHTA; CDR2 reads FQGTGA. CDR3 in DNA: TGTGCCAGCAGCTTAGGGGCAGGGAACGAGCAGTACTTC. Translation: CASSLGAGNEQYF.

This clone has only a few counts. The chain links TRBV7-9 to TRBJ2-2; D is unclear. The CDR3 loop spans 13 amino acids. Trimming shortened V by 4 bases and J by 8 bases, and 11 bases separated the two germline ends. The germline gives CDR1 SEHNR, CDR2 FQNEAQ (reference sequence). The CDR3: CASSSQRPGELFF. CDR3 sequence (DNA): TGTGCCAGCAGCTCCCAGCGTCCGGGGGAGCTGTTTTTT.

The chain is built from TRBV5-5 and TRBJ1-1, with D perhaps matching TRBD1 (6 bases). The CDR3 runs 15 residues. Per the germline V gene, CDR1 is SGHKS and CDR2 is YYEKEE (reference sequence). Trimming removed 4 bases from V and 11 bases from J, with 24 bases in between. As DNA, the CDR3 is TGTGCCAGCAGCATCGGTAACACAGGGCCCGAGGGGGCTTTCTTT. Protein: CASSIGNTGPEGAFF.

Concerning this clone: Other DNA variants within this sample encode the same CDR3. The gene calls are TRBV7-6 and TRBJ1-5; tentatively, D is TRBD1 (6 bases). With 1 base removed from V and 5 bases from J, the gap between germline ends came to 18 bases. The CDR3 has 17 amino acids. Germline CDR1 is SGHVS and CDR2 is FNYEAQ. The DNA for the CDR3 is TGTGCCAGCAGCTTAGGAGCCCACAGGGTTCGGGATCAGCCCCAGCATTTT. It encodes CASSLGAHRVRDQPQHF.

The chain couples TRBV5-1 to TRBJ2-2, with D possibly matching TRBD1 (6 bases). Trimming removed 0 bases from V and 3 bases from J, with 15 bases in between. There are 17 residues in the CDR3. Germline loops: CDR1 SGHRS, CDR2 YFSETQ. Here the CDR3 DNA reads TGCGCCAGCAGCTTGGCCCCCACAGGGCCCCACACCGGGGAGCTGTTTTTT. It specifies CASSLAPTGPHTGELFF.

This clone was detected a few times. This sequence joins TRBV11-2 and TRBJ1-1, with 7 nucleotides matching TRBD1. CDR1 SGHAT and CDR2 FQNNGV come from the germline V gene. Germline trimming cut 2 bases from V and 3 bases from J; bases unmatched to any gene: 3. The CDR3 covers 14 residues. The CDR3 coding sequence is TGTGCCAGCAGCTTACAGGGGGTATACACTGAAGCTTTCTTT. Translating it yields CASSLQGVYTEAFF.

The rearrangement joins TRBV7-9 to TRBJ2-3, with 7 bases aligning to TRBD2. Trimming cost V 3 bases and J 5 bases; bases outside gene matches: 5. The V gene's germline CDR1 is SEHNR and CDR2 FQNEAQ (reference sequence). The CDR3 has 14 residues. The CDR3 DNA follows: TGTGCCAGCAGCTTTGGCGGGGGAGGAGATACGCAGTATTTT. It is translated as CASSFGGGGDTQYF.

The chain links TRBV5-4 to TRBJ2-5; TRBD2 might be the D (5 bases). The V gene lost 5 bases and the J gene lost 5 bases, with 22 bases spanning the gap. CDR1 and CDR2 from the germline V gene are SGHNT and YYREEE (reference sequence). This CDR3 contains 16 residues. The DNA for the CDR3 is TGTGCCAGCAGTTATCACTTGGACCCCCGGGATGAGACCCAGTACTTC. Translated: CASSYHLDPRDETQYF. The entire variable domain, with the rest obtained from reference TRBV5-4 and TRBJ2-5, is as follows: ETGVTQSPTHLIKTRGQQVTLRCSSQSGHNTVSWYQQALGQGPQFIFQYYREEENGRGNFPPRFSGLQFPNYSSELNVNALELDDSALYLCASSYHLDPRDETQYFGPGTRLLVL.

This chain links TRBV7-3 with TRBJ2-1, with 14 positions matching TRBD2. Trimming removed 4 bases from V and 8 bases from J; junction bases left unmatched: 4. Germline CDR1 reads SGHTA; CDR2 reads FQGTGA. The CDR3 is 15 amino acids. CDR3 protein: CASSSGTSGSDEQFF. DNA for the CDR3: TGTGCCAGCAGCTCCGGGACTAGCGGGAGCGATGAGCAGTTCTTC.

V and J are TRBV21-1 and TRBJ2-4; the table's D call of TRBD1 was not tested on the DNA. TRBV21-1 is a known pseudogene. The CDR3 extends over 18 amino acids. The CDR3 sequence: CASSGRDRGPLAKNIQYF. CDR3 DNA: TGTGCCAGCAGCGGCCGGGACAGGGGGCCCCTAGCCAAAAACATTCAGTACTTC.

The rearrangement links TRBV18 to TRBJ1-5; 8 bases fit TRBD1. J gave up 7 bases and V 3 bases, and 2 bases lay outside the gene matches. The CDR3 is 13 amino acids. Germline CDR1 is KGHSH and CDR2 is LQKENI. The CDR3 is CASSPTGDQPQHF. The CDR3 nucleotides are TGTGCCAGCTCACCGACAGGGGACCAGCCCCAGCATTTT.

The chain employs TRBV4-1 and TRBJ1-2, with 10 bases that match TRBD1. V shed 5 bases and J 6 bases; nucleotides not matched to a gene: 9. CDR3 length: 15 amino acids. Germline values: CDR1 MGHRA, CDR2 YSYEKL. The CDR3 region has the DNA TGCGCCAGCAGCTCCCTAACCGGGACAGGGGATGGCTACACCTTC. Translation gives CASSSLTGTGDGYTF.